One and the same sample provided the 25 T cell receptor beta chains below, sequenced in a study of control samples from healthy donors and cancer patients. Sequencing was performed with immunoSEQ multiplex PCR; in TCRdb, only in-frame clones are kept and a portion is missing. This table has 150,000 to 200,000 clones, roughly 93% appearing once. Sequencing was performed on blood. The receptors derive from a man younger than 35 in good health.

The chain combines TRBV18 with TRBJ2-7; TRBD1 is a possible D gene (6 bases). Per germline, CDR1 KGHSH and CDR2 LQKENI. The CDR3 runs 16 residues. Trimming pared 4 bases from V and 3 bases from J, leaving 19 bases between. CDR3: CASSLKQGPKLYEQYF. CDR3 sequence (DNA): TGTGCCAGCTCACTCAAACAGGGCCCCAAGCTCTACGAGCAGTACTTC.

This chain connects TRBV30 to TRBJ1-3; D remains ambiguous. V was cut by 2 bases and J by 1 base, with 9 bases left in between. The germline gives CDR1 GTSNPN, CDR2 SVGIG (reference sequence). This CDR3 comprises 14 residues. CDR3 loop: CAWSSEISGNTIYF. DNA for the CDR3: TGTGCCTGGAGTTCAGAGATATCTGGAAACACCATATATTTT.

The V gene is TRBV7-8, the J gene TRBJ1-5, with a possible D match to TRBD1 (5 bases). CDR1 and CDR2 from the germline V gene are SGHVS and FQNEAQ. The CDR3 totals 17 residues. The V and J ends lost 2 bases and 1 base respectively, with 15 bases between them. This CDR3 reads CASSLPRKTESNQPQHF. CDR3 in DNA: TGTGCCAGCAGCTTACCGAGGAAGACAGAAAGCAATCAGCCCCAGCATTTT.

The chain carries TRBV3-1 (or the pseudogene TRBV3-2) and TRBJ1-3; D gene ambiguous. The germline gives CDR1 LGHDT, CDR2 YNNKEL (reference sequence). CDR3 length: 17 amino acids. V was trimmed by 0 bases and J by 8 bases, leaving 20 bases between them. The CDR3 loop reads CASSQDPFGRRGDTIYF. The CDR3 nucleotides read TGTGCCAGCAGCCAAGATCCTTTCGGCAGGCGCGGTGACACCATATATTTT.

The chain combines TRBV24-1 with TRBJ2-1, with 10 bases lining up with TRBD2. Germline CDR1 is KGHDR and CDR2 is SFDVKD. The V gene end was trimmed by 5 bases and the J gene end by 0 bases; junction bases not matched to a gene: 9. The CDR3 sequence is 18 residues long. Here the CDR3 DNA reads TGTGCCACCAGTGTTTCGCTAGCGGGGGTCCGCTCCTACAATGAGCAGTTCTTC. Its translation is CATSVSLAGVRSYNEQFF.

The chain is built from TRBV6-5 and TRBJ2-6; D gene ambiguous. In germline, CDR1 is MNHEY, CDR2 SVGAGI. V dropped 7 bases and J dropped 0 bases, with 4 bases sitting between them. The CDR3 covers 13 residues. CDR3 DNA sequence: TGTGCCAGCATCGCCTCTGGGGCCAACGTCCTGACTTTC. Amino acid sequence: CASIASGANVLTF.

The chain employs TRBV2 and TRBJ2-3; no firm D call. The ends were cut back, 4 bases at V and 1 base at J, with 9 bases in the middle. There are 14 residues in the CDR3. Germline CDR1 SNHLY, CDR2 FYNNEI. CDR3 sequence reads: CASSVRPGTDTQYF. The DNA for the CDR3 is TGTGCCAGCAGTGTTCGTCCTGGCACAGATACGCAGTATTTT.

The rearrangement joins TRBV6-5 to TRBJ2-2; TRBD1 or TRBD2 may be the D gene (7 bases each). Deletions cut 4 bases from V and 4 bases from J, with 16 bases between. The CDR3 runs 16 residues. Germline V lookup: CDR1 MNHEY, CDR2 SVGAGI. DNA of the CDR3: TGTGCCAGCAGTTCTGACGCCAGGGGGGGCACCGGGGAGCTGTTTTTT. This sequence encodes CASSSDARGGTGELFF.

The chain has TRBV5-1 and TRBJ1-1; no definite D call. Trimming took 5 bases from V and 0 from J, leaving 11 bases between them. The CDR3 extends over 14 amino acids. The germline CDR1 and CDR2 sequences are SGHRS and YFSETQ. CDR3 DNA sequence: TGCGCCAGCAGGTCGTTGGGAATGAACACTGAAGCTTTCTTT. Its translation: CASRSLGMNTEAFF.

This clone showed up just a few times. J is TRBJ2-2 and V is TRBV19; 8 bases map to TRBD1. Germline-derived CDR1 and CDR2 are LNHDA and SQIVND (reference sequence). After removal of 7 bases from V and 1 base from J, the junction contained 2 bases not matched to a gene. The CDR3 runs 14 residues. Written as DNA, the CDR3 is TGTGCCAGTACAGACAGGGGGAACACCGGGGAGCTGTTTTTT. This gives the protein CASTDRGNTGELFF.

The CDR3 coding sequence is TGTGCCAGCAGGCCGACAGGGGGGCTCTACAATGAGCAGTTCTTC. Protein: CASRPTGGLYNEQFF. V is TRBV5-4 and J is TRBJ2-1; 9 positions agree with TRBD1. Unmatched junction bases numbered 6, after V lost 5 bases and J lost 3 bases. CDR1 and CDR2 from the germline V gene are SGHNT and YYREEE (reference sequence). The CDR3 runs to 15 residues.

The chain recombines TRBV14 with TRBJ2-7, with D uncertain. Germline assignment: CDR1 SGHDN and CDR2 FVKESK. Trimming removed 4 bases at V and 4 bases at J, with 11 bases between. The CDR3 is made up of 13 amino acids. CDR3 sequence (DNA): TGTGCCAGCAGCCTAACACCATCTTACGAGCAGTACTTC. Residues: CASSLTPSYEQYF.

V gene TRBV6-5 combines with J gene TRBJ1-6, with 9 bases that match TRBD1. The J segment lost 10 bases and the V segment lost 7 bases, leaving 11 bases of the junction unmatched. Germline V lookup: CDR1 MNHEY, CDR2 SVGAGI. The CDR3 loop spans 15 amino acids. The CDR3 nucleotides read TGTGCCAGCACCACCCGTGGACAGGGGTCGTCACCCCTCCACTTT. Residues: CASTTRGQGSSPLHF.

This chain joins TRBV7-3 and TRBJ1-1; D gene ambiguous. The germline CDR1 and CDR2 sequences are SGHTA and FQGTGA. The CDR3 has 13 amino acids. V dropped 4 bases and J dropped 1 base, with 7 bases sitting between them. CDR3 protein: CASSSNWNTEAFF. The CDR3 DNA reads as TGTGCCAGCAGCTCCAATTGGAACACTGAAGCTTTCTTT.

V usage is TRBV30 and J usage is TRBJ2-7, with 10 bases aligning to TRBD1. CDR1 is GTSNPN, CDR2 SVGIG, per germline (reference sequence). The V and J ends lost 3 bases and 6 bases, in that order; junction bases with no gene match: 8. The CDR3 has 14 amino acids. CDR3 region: CAWSDGTGVSEQYF. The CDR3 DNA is TGTGCCTGGAGCGATGGGACAGGGGTAAGCGAGCAGTACTTC.

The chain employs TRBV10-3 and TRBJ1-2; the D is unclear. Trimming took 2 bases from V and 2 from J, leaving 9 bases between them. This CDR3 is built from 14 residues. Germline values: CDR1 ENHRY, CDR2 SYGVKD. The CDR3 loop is CAISEVSGNYGYTF. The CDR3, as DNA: TGTGCCATCAGTGAGGTCTCGGGGAACTATGGCTACACCTTC.

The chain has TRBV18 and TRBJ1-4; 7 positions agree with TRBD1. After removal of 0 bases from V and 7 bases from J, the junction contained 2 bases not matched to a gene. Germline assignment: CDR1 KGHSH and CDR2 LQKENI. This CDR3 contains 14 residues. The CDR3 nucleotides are TGTGCCAGCTCACCACCAGGGGGCGGTGAAAAACTGTTTTTT. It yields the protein CASSPPGGGEKLFF. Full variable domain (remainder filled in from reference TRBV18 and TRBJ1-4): NAGVMQNPRHLVRRRGQEARLRCSPMKGHSHVYWYRQLPEEGLKFMVYLQKENIIDESGMPKERFSAEFPKEGPSILRIQQVVRGDSAAYFCASSPPGGGEKLFFGSGTQLSVL.

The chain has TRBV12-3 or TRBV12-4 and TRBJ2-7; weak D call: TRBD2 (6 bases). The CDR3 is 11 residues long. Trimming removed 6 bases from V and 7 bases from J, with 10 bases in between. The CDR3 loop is CASRERGEQYF. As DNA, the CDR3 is TGTGCCAGCAGAGAACGGGGGGAGCAGTACTTC.

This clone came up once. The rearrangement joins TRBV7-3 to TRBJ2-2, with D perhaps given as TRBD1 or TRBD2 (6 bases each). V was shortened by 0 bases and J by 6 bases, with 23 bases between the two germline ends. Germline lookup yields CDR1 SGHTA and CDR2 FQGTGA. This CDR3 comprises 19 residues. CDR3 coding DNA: TGTGCCAGCAGCTTAACCACCCCCCTGGAAGGGGGGATTCCCGGGGAGCTGTTTTTT. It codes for CASSLTTPLEGGIPGELFF.

CDR3 residues: CAWSVHSGGADTQYF. CDR3 coding DNA: TGTGCCTGGAGTGTGCACAGCGGGGGGGCGGATACGCAGTATTTT. The chain joins TRBV30 to TRBJ2-3, with 10 bases identical to TRBD2. This CDR3 is 15 amino acids long. Losses at the gene ends were 0 bases for V and 6 bases for J; bases not matched to a gene: 6. Germline V gives CDR1 GTSNPN, CDR2 SVGIG (reference sequence).

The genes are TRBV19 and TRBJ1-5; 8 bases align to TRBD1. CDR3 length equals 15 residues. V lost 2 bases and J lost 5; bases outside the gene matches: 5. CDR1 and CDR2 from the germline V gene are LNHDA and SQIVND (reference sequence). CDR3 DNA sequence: TGTGCCAGTAGTATATTCGTACAGGGGGATCAGCCCCAGCATTTT. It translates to CASSIFVQGDQPQHF.

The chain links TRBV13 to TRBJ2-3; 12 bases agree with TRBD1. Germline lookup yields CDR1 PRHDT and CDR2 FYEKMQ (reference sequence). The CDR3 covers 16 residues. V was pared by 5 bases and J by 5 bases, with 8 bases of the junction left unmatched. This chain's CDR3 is CASSQRGTGGLDTQYF. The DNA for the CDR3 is TGTGCCAGCAGCCAACGAGGGACAGGGGGCCTAGATACGCAGTATTTT.

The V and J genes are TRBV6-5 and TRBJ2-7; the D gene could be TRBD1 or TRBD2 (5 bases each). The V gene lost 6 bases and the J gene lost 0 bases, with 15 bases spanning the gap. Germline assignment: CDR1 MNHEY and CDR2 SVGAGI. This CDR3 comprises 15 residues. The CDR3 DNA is TGTGCCAGCAGGGGACGGGGCGGCCCCTCCTACGAGCAGTACTTC. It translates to CASRGRGGPSYEQYF.

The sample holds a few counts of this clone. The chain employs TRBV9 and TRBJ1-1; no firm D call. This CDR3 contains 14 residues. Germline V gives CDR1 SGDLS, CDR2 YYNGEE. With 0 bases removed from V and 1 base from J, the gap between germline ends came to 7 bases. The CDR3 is CASSVDGANTEAFF. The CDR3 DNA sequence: TGTGCCAGCAGCGTAGACGGAGCGAACACTGAAGCTTTCTTT.

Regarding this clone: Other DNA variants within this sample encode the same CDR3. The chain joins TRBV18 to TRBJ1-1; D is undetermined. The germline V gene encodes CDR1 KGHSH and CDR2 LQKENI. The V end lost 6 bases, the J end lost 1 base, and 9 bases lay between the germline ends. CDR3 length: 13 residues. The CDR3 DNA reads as TGTGCCAGCTCGGAGGGCCAGAACACTGAAGCTTTCTTT. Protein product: CASSEGQNTEAFF.